The rows below give T cell receptor beta chains drawn from one sample of a study of shared clonotypes between healthy human individuals. TCRdb's copy holds only in-frame clones and misses some; the assay was immunoSEQ multiplex PCR. The repertoire holds about 1 million clones, with roughly 80% as singletons. The sequenced material came from memory CD4+ T cells sorted from blood. These TCRs come from a man younger than 35 in good health. CDR3s include the opening cysteine and the closing phenylalanine or tryptophan. Each record gives: J gene, V gene, clone size, D gene, CDR3 protein, CDR3 DNA. D genes are given only for firm matches. A clone size is listed for some rows: how often the clone was seen (once, few, many), or a class if it is expanded.

TRBJ1-1	TRBV27	NA	TRBD1	CASSAIRGQGNTEAFF	TGTGCCAGCAGTGCAATACGGGGACAGGGGAACACTGAAGCTTTCTTT
TRBJ2-7	TRBV6-6	NA	NA	CASSYQGYEQYF	TGTGCCAGCAGTTATCAGGGGTACGAGCAGTACTTC
TRBJ1-5	TRBV27	NA	NA	CASSRQINQPQHF	TGTGCCAGCAGTAGACAGATCAATCAGCCCCAGCATTTT
TRBJ1-6	TRBV4-1	few	NA	CASSQPGGGSPLHF	TGCGCCAGCAGCCAACCCGGGGGCGGTTCACCCCTCCACTTT
TRBJ1-2	TRBV6-5	NA	NA	CASSYRANYGYTF	TGTGCCAGCAGTTATCGGGCTAACTATGGCTACACCTTC
TRBJ2-1	TRBV29-1	NA	NA	CSAGSSRHNEQFF	TGCAGCGCAGGAAGTAGCAGACACAATGAGCAGTTCTTC
TRBJ1-2	TRBV5-4	NA	NA	CASSLESYGYTF	TGTGCCAGCAGCTTGGAAAGCTATGGCTACACCTTC
TRBJ1-3	TRBV6-4	NA	NA	CASSPASAMYFYSGNTIYF	TGTGCCAGCAGCCCTGCCTCGGCGATGTACTTTTACTCTGGAAACACCATATATTTT
TRBJ2-2	TRBV19	NA	TRBD1	CASSMETGGTGELFF	TGTGCCAGTAGTATGGAGACAGGGGGCACCGGGGAGCTGTTTTTT
TRBJ2-7	TRBV6-6	once	NA	CASSRMYEQYF	TGTGCCAGCAGTCGGATGTACGAGCAGTACTTC
TRBJ2-2	TRBV27	NA	NA	CASSLSRAPGELFF	TGTGCCAGCAGTTTATCTCGTGCCCCCGGGGAGCTGTTTTTT
TRBJ2-1	TRBV28	NA	NA	CASSPPSGTYNEQFF	TGTGCCAGCAGTCCCCCCAGCGGAACCTACAATGAGCAGTTCTTC
TRBJ1-2	TRBV6-5	NA	TRBD1	CASRTGGVYGYTF	TGTGCCAGCAGAACAGGGGGCGTCTATGGCTACACCTTC
TRBJ1-4	TRBV28	NA	NA	CASSPGGRGEKLFF	TGTGCCAGCAGTCCCGGGGGCCGCGGAGAAAAACTGTTTTTT
TRBJ1-5	TRBV6-5	NA	NA	CASSYSRDSNQPQHF	TGTGCCAGCAGTTACTCGCGTGATAGCAATCAGCCCCAGCATTTT
TRBJ2-6	TRBV7-2	NA	TRBD1	CASSPDRISGANVLTF	TGTGCCAGCAGCCCGGACAGGATCTCTGGGGCCAACGTCCTGACTTTC
TRBJ2-5	TRBV5-1	NA	TRBD1	CASSKTGGSNQETQYF	TGCGCCAGCAGCAAAACAGGGGGTTCTAACCAAGAGACCCAGTACTTC
TRBJ1-6	TRBV6-5	NA	NA	CASRYRASSPLHF	TGTGCCAGCAGGTACAGGGCCTCTTCACCCCTCCACTTT